Listed here are 5 T cell receptor beta chains from one sample, sequenced in a study of T-cell reconstitution after alpha-beta-depleted transplantation in children. The library targeted TCRbeta and was prepared with unique molecular identifiers. MiXCR, run by TCRdb on the PCR reads, gives a single entry per CDR3 protein. The table has about 210,000 distinct CDR3 sequences, more than 15% seen once. The material sequenced was PBMCs, mostly from graft donor cells, taken 360 days after TCRalphabeta/CD19-depleted stem cell transplant. These receptors all stem from a male patient aged 2-10 years who had a stem cell transplant for acute lymphoblastic leukemia, so the T cells may come from the graft donor.

The rearrangement links TRBV10-3 to TRBJ2-5, with 7 positions matching TRBD2. The CDR3 extends over 15 amino acids. V was clipped by 2 bases and J by 2 bases; unmatched bases: 5. CDR1 and CDR2 (germline): ENHRY, SYGVKD. CDR3 loop: CAISEPGGRQETQYF. CDR3 nucleotide sequence: TGTGCCATCAGTGAGCCCGGGGGGAGACAAGAGACCCAGTACTTC.

V usage is TRBV27 and J usage is TRBJ1-1; D may be TRBD1 (6 bases). The CDR3 consists of 15 residues. In germline, CDR1 is MNHEY, CDR2 SMNVEV (reference sequence). The V end lost 7 bases, the J end lost 1 base, and 16 bases lay between the germline ends. The CDR3 reads CASMIRGLANTEAFF. As DNA, the CDR3 is TGTGCCAGCATGATCCGGGGGCTAGCGAACACTGAAGCTTTCTTT.

The gene calls are TRBV19 and TRBJ2-1; TRBD1 aligns across 9 bases. Germline CDR1 is LNHDA and CDR2 is SQIVND (reference sequence). The CDR3 spans 15 residues. The V segment lost 3 bases and the J segment 1 base; nucleotides outside the gene matches: 1. CDR3 sequence: CASSMGQGSYNEQFF. CDR3 nucleotides: TGTGCCAGTAGTATGGGACAGGGATCCTACAATGAGCAGTTCTTC.

This clonotype was recorded only once. The DNA for the CDR3 is TGCAGTGCTAGAGTCGAGGAGGGGAACACTGAAGCTTTCTTT. It yields the protein CSARVEEGNTEAFF. The chain uses TRBV20-1 and TRBJ1-1, with D uncertain. CDR1 and CDR2 from the germline V gene are DFQATT and SNEGSKA (reference sequence). Trimming removed 1 base at V and 1 base at J, with 10 bases between. The CDR3 consists of 14 residues.

This clonotype was observed a few times. The rearrangement uses TRBV7-2 and TRBJ2-1; 12 nucleotides line up with TRBD1. V lost 2 bases to trimming and J lost 8 bases; unmatched junction nucleotides: 4. Germline-derived CDR1 and CDR2 are SGHTA and FQGNSA. This CDR3 is built from 15 residues. CDR3 coding DNA: TGTGCCAGCAGCTTACTCGGGACAGGGGGCTATGAGCAGTTCTTC. The encoded protein is CASSLLGTGGYEQFF.